The clone carrying this TCR beta chain came up many times. Its antigen is undetermined. The CDR3 extends over 14 amino acids. Germline CDR1 and CDR2: SGDLS and YYNGEE. V lost 6 bases, J lost 0 bases, and 13 bases lay in between. The sample belongs to a study of T-cell reconstitution after alpha-beta-depleted transplantation in children. A library of TCRbeta sequences, prepared with unique molecular identifiers, was generated. In TCRdb, the PCR reads were re-called with MiXCR into one record per CDR3 protein. The table has hundreds of thousands of distinct CDR3 sequences, about 21% seen once. Findings of the study overall: The origin of high day-60 TCRbeta diversity in some patients lay in surviving recipient T cells and thymic progenitors.

This receptor was obtained from a boy in the first two years of life who had a stem cell transplant for acute myeloid leukemia, so the T cells may come from the graft donor. The V and J genes are TRBV9 and TRBJ2-7, with D possibly matching TRBD1 (5 bases). The sample in question was PBMCs, mostly from graft donor cells, obtained 360 days after TCRalphabeta/CD19-depleted stem cell transplant. The CDR3 DNA sequence: TGTGCCAGCAACCAGGGTGCAAGCTCCTACGAGCAGTACTTC. Encoded protein: CASNQGASSYEQYF.